Presented here are 18 T cell receptor beta chains from one specimen sequenced in a study of regulatory T cells. The primer mix had 52 TRBV and 13 TRBJ primers. Here immunoSEQ multiplex PCR was the method, and the copy in TCRdb shows in-frame clones only, minus some. This sample has 15,000 or so clones; 92% occur once, and the top ten carry around 32%. Sample: CD8+ T cells sorted from blood. The receptors come from a young adult with CD3G deficiency.

The rearrangement joins TRBV4-1 to TRBJ2-2; 8 nucleotides agree with TRBD2. Looked up from germline, CDR1 is MGHRA and CDR2 is YSYEKL. Trimming cost V 0 bases and J 4 bases; bases outside gene matches: 10. The CDR3 loop spans 18 amino acids. As DNA, the CDR3 is TGCGCCAGCAGCCAAGATGAGGCTAGCGGGTCTTTCACCGGGGAGCTGTTTTTT. This translates into CASSQDEASGSFTGELFF.

The chain combines TRBV6-1 with TRBJ2-7; D is unresolved. The CDR3 runs 13 residues. Between the trimmed V and J ends, which lost 6 bases and 1 base, there was a span of 10 bases. CDR1 is MNHNS and CDR2 is SASEGT in the germline V gene. This chain's CDR3 is CASSPDESYEQYF. As DNA, the CDR3 is TGTGCCAGCAGCCCCGACGAATCCTACGAGCAGTACTTC.

This clone is a singleton in its sample. The chain carries TRBV10-2 and TRBJ2-1; D ambiguous. There are 13 residues in the CDR3. The V end was cut by 5 bases, the J end by 2 bases, with 7 bases between. Germline CDR1 and CDR2: WSHSY and SAAADI. CDR3 sequence reads: CASSPGAYNEQFF. Here the CDR3 DNA reads TGCGCCAGCAGTCCAGGCGCCTACAATGAGCAGTTCTTC.

As concerns this clone: A read error is the likely source, as a far larger clone sits one nucleotide away. Additional DNA sequences in this sample encode the identical CDR3. This sequence joins TRBV4-1 and TRBJ2-7, with TRBD1 as a possible D gene (6 bases). Trimming pared 3 bases from V and 3 bases from J, leaving 18 bases between. Germline CDR1 MGHRA, CDR2 YSYEKL. The CDR3 is 16 residues long. The CDR3 loop reads CASSQLPRDTDYEQYF. CDR3 coding DNA: TGCGCCAGCAGCCAGTTGCCCCGGGACACCGACTACGAGCAGTACTTC.

This clone appeared a single time. V and J are TRBV7-2 and TRBJ2-2, with 9 bases fitting TRBD1. Germline values: CDR1 SGHTA, CDR2 FQGNSA. The CDR3 consists of 18 residues. Germline trimming cut 2 bases from V and 0 bases from J; bases unmatched to any gene: 7. CDR3 nucleotide sequence: TGTGCCAGCAGCTTACCAGCGACAGGGGGACCGAACACCGGGGAGCTGTTTTTT. It codes for CASSLPATGGPNTGELFF.

The chain couples TRBV9 to TRBJ2-1; 8 bases map to TRBD2. Per the germline V gene, CDR1 is SGDLS and CDR2 is YYNGEE. The V gene end was trimmed by 3 bases and the J gene end by 7 bases; junction bases not matched to a gene: 12. This CDR3 comprises 16 residues. In DNA, the CDR3 is TGTGCCAGCAGCGACGGCGGGGGGACCCCTCATAATGAGCAGTTCTTC. Translating gives CASSDGGGTPHNEQFF.

This clone was picked up one time. The V call is TRBV5-1, the J call TRBJ1-5; 8 bases align to TRBD1. Trimming cost V 2 bases and J 7 bases; bases outside gene matches: 17. CDR1 is SGHRS, CDR2 YFSETQ, per germline. This CDR3 is built from 18 residues. CDR3 DNA sequence: TGCGCCAGCAGCTTTATAGAGGACAGGGCTTATACCGGGCAGCCCCAGCATTTT. It yields the protein CASSFIEDRAYTGQPQHF.

The chain combines TRBV4-1 with TRBJ2-5; D might be TRBD2 (5 bases). V was shortened by 2 bases and J by 3 bases, with 13 bases between the two germline ends. This CDR3 spans 15 amino acids. Germline V gene sequence: CDR1 MGHRA, CDR2 YSYEKL. The CDR3 is CASSQPRTGKETQYF. Written as DNA, the CDR3 is TGCGCCAGCAGCCAACCGCGGACTGGGAAAGAGACCCAGTACTTC.

This clone has only one observation. The chain recombines TRBV21-1 with TRBJ1-1; no check of the table's D call, TRBD1, against the DNA was made. TRBV21-1 is reported as a pseudogene. The CDR3 runs to 15 residues. In DNA, the CDR3 is TGTGCCAGCAGCAAATCATCACATTTGAACACTGAAGCTTTCTTT. Amino acid sequence: CASSKSSHLNTEAFF.

The genes are TRBV11-2 and TRBJ2-5; 8 bases map to TRBD2. This CDR3 contains 16 residues. Germline CDR1 and CDR2: SGHAT and FQNNGV. With 1 base clipped from V and 4 bases from J, the junction kept 8 bases outside the gene matches. CDR3 residues: CASSLVLGLERETQYF. CDR3 DNA sequence: TGTGCCAGCAGCTTAGTATTGGGACTAGAGAGAGAGACCCAGTACTTC.

The chain has TRBV27 and TRBJ2-5, with 7 nucleotides matching TRBD2. With 0 bases clipped from V and 2 bases from J, the junction kept 0 bases outside the gene matches. There are 14 residues in the CDR3. Germline V gives CDR1 MNHEY, CDR2 SMNVEV (reference sequence). The CDR3 DNA follows: TGTGCCAGCAGTTTATCAGCGGGGCAAGAGACCCAGTACTTC. Its protein is CASSLSAGQETQYF.

The chain recombines TRBV7-2 with TRBJ2-7; D gene uncertain. From germline, CDR1 is SGHTA and CDR2 FQGNSA. This CDR3 is built from 13 residues. V lost 2 bases and J lost 2, with 7 bases in between. The DNA of the CDR3 is TGTGCCAGCAGCTTATACACAACCTACGAGCAGTACTTC. It translates to CASSLYTTYEQYF.

The chain links TRBV7-6 to TRBJ2-1, with 15 bases fitting TRBD2. CDR1 is SGHVS, CDR2 FNYEAQ, per germline. CDR3 length equals 17 residues. The ends lost 5 bases at V and 3 bases at J; junction bases unmatched: 5. CDR3 sequence (DNA): TGTGCCAGCAGCCCACGGACTAGCGGGGGGGTCTACAATGAGCAGTTCTTC. This sequence encodes CASSPRTSGGVYNEQFF.

By sample share, this clone is large. The rearrangement joins TRBV4-1 to TRBJ2-1, with D perhaps TRBD2 (5 bases). The CDR3 is 14 amino acids. Trimming cost V 0 bases and J 8 bases, with 11 bases left between them. Germline V CDR1 and CDR2: MGHRA, YSYEKL. The CDR3 protein is CASSQDQPGDEQFF. The CDR3 coding sequence is TGCGCCAGCAGCCAAGACCAACCCGGGGATGAGCAGTTCTTC.

The V call is TRBV9, the J call TRBJ1-5; 7 bases fit TRBD1. The CDR3 loop spans 15 amino acids. Germline V lookup: CDR1 SGDLS, CDR2 YYNGEE. V was pared by 2 bases and J by 4 bases, with 6 bases of the junction left unmatched. The chain's CDR3 is CASSVTDRANQPQHF. Here the CDR3 DNA reads TGTGCCAGCAGCGTTACAGACAGGGCTAATCAGCCCCAGCATTTT.

The chain couples TRBV2 to TRBJ2-5; D not certain. The germline V and J ends were trimmed by 8 bases and 4 bases, with 5 bases remaining between them. The CDR3 is 10 residues long. Germline CDR1 is SNHLY and CDR2 is FYNNEI. The CDR3: CASLVETQYF. The DNA for the CDR3 is TGTGCCAGCTTAGTAGAGACCCAGTACTTC.

This rearrangement joins TRBV7-2 to TRBJ2-5, with TRBD2 identical over 10 bases. The CDR3 totals 16 residues. Germline loops: CDR1 SGHTA, CDR2 FQGNSA. V dropped 0 bases and J dropped 5; count of bases not matched to a gene: 6. CDR3 protein: CASSLAGLAFEETQYF. The CDR3 DNA reads as TGTGCCAGCAGCTTAGCGGGACTAGCGTTTGAGGAGACCCAGTACTTC.

This chain joins TRBV9 and TRBJ2-5; TRBD2 aligns across 10 bases. Germline values: CDR1 SGDLS, CDR2 YYNGEE. Trimming took 1 base from V and 0 from J; bases not matched to a gene: 12. There are 19 residues in the CDR3. The CDR3 loop reads CASSVFPSGGAKNQETQYF. CDR3 DNA sequence: TGTGCCAGCAGCGTATTTCCCAGCGGGGGGGCCAAAAACCAAGAGACCCAGTACTTC. The whole variable domain, remainder taken from reference TRBV9 and TRBJ2-5, is DSGVTQTPKHLITATGQRVTLRCSPRSGDLSVYWYQQSLDQGLQFLIQYYNGEERAKGNILERFSAQQFPDLHSELNLSSLELGDSALYFCASSVFPSGGAKNQETQYFGPGTRLLVL.